This is a list of T cell receptor beta chains from one sample in a study of blood T cell repertoires in COVID-19. Method: immunoSEQ multiplex PCR; TCRdb's copy keeps in-frame clones and lacks some. The sample has about 380,000 clones; roughly 86% are singletons. Sequenced sample: peripheral blood. The receptors were sampled from a human donor with acute or convalescent COVID-19. The donor label of this sample is uncertain. Both conserved end residues are part of each CDR3. Fields, in order: clone size, J gene, D gene, V gene, CDR3 DNA, CDR3 protein. The D gene is left open where the match is weak. Size tells how often a clone was seen (once, few, many) or the class of an expanded clone, and some rows leave it out.

. | TRBJ2-3 | TRBD2 | TRBV14 | TGTGCCAGCAGCCAACTAGTTTTTAGCGGGGCTAGCACAGATACGCAGTATTTT | CASSQLVFSGASTDTQYF
. | TRBJ2-1 | TRBD1 | TRBV3-1/TRBV3-2 | TGTGCCAGCAGCCCTCTTTCAGGGGGCATCACCTACAATGAGCAGTTCTTC | CASSPLSGGITYNEQFF
. | TRBJ1-2 | TRBD1 | TRBV2 | TGTGCCAGCAGTGAAGGAGGGACAGGGTTCTACGGCTACACCTTC | CASSEGGTGFYGYTF
. | TRBJ2-1 | . | TRBV6-1 | TGTGCCAGCAGTGAATTCCGGCGGAAGTACAATGAGCAGTTCTTC | CASSEFRRKYNEQFF
. | TRBJ1-2 | TRBD1 | TRBV6-5 | TGTGCCAGCACGGGACAGGGTGTTAACTATGGCTACACCTTC | CASTGQGVNYGYTF
. | TRBJ2-7 | TRBD2 | TRBV4-2 | TGTGCCAGCAGCCATCCCCCGGGACTAGCGGGGGGGACCTCCTACGAGCAGTACTTC | CASSHPPGLAGGTSYEQYF
. | TRBJ2-5 | . | TRBV20-1 | TGCAGCCTCAGGCCTCAAGAGACCCAGTACTTC | CSLRPQETQYF
few | TRBJ1-2 | TRBD1 | TRBV28 | TGTGCCAGCAGCCTCCACAGGGGGCAGGGGTATGGCTACACCTTC | CASSLHRGQGYGYTF
. | TRBJ1-1 | TRBD1 | TRBV12-5 | TGTGCTAGTGGATTGGGACAGGGAACTGAAGCTTTCTTT | CASGLGQGTEAFF
. | TRBJ1-4 | TRBD1 | TRBV28 | TGTGCCAGCAGTCCCCGGGGACAGGGGGGTGAAAAACTGTTTTTT | CASSPRGQGGEKLFF
once | TRBJ2-3 | . | TRBV21-1 | TGTGCCAGCAGCAAAGCGCCGACTAGCCGCACAGATACGCAGTATTTT | CASSKAPTSRTDTQYF
. | TRBJ2-3 | TRBD2 | TRBV7-2 | TGTGCCAGCAGCGGACTAGGAGCGCAGTATTTT | CASSGLGAQYF
. | TRBJ1-5 | . | TRBV6-1 | TGTGCCAGCAGTGGACAAGGTAACCCTAGCAATCAGCCCCAGCATTTT | CASSGQGNPSNQPQHF
. | TRBJ1-5 | . | TRBV7-6 | TGTGCCAGCAGCCGGGAAGTATGGGCTTGGGAATATCAGCCCCAGCATTTT | CASSREVWAWEYQPQHF
. | TRBJ1-5 | . | TRBV19 | TGTGCCAGTAACCCCCTCGACCGGGGAAATCAGCCCCAGCATTTT | CASNPLDRGNQPQHF
. | TRBJ1-1 | . | TRBV11-2 | TGTGCCAGCAGCTCCGAAGGAGGGGTGAACACTGAAGCTTTCTTT | CASSSEGGVNTEAFF
. | TRBJ1-1 | . | TRBV28 | TGTGCCAGCACGCCCACAGCGAACACTGAAGCTTTCTTT | CASTPTANTEAFF
few | TRBJ2-1 | . | TRBV27 | TGTGCCAGCAGTAGGGGGGGCCGCACCTACAATGAGCAGTTCTTC | CASSRGGRTYNEQFF
. | TRBJ2-1 | . | TRBV7-9 | TGTGCCAGCAGGCCGGGACTTAAGGGTGATGAGCAGTTCTTC | CASRPGLKGDEQFF
. | TRBJ2-1 | TRBD2 | TRBV7-8 | TGTGCCAGCAGCCATTGGACTAGCGGGGGCAATGAGCAGTTCTTC | CASSHWTSGGNEQFF
few | TRBJ1-2 | TRBD1 | TRBV11-2 | TGTGCCAGCAGCGCCGGACAGGGGGGAGGTGGCTACACCTTC | CASSAGQGGGGYTF
. | TRBJ2-7 | . | TRBV6-1 | TGTGCCAGCAGTGAAAACCGGTGGGAGCAGTACTTC | CASSENRWEQYF
. | TRBJ1-5 | TRBD1 | TRBV5-6 | TGTGCCAGCAGCTCCGACAGGGGCCGCCAGCCCCAGCATTTT | CASSSDRGRQPQHF
. | TRBJ2-1 | . | TRBV6-6 | TGTGCCAGCAGTTACTCGAATGGACAGAACAATGAGCAGTTCTTC | CASSYSNGQNNEQFF
. | TRBJ1-4 | . | TRBV4-2 | TGTGCCAGCAGCCAGGCGTTGGGGGCAACCAGGGGTGAAAAACTGTTTTTT | CASSQALGATRGEKLFF
. | TRBJ1-1 | . | TRBV6-2/TRBV6-3 | TGTGCCAGCAGCTTACAGGGTTTAGCGAACACTGAAGCTTTCTTT | CASSLQGLANTEAFF
. | TRBJ2-7 | TRBD2 | TRBV7-9 | TGTGCCAGCAGCTTAGCGCGGGCTAGCGGGATTTACGAGCAGTACTTC | CASSLARASGIYEQYF
once | TRBJ1-1 | . | TRBV6-5 | TGTGCCAGCAGTTACTCGGGGGCCTTTCCGAACACTGAAGCTTTCTTT | CASSYSGAFPNTEAFF
once | TRBJ1-2 | . | TRBV18 | TGTGCCAGCTCACCCGGACAGTCTGGCTACACCTTC | CASSPGQSGYTF
. | TRBJ1-1 | . | TRBV3-1/TRBV3-2 | TGTGCCAGCAGCCAAGGGAGGGGGGGTTACACTGAAGCTTTCTTT | CASSQGRGGYTEAFF
. | TRBJ2-1 | TRBD1 | TRBV24-1 | TGTGCCACCAGTGGACCAGGGGGCCGCAATGAGCAGTTCTTC | CATSGPGGRNEQFF
. | TRBJ1-4 | . | TRBV7-6 | TGTGCCAGCAGCTTAGTTGGGCAGATAAATGAAAAACTGTTTTTT | CASSLVGQINEKLFF
. | TRBJ2-5 | TRBD1 | TRBV5-1 | TGCGCCAGCAGCGCGAACGCCGGGACAGGGGGTGGAGAGACCCAGTACTTC | CASSANAGTGGGETQYF
. | TRBJ1-3 | . | TRBV18 | TGTGCCAGCTCACCACGACAGGGAAACACCATATATTTT | CASSPRQGNTIYF
. | TRBJ1-6 | . | TRBV3-1/TRBV3-2 | TGTGCCAGCAGCCAAGAGGGGCGTTATAATTCACCCCTCCACTTT | CASSQEGRYNSPLHF
once | TRBJ2-7 | TRBD1 | TRBV4-1 | TGCGCCAGCAGCCAAACAGGGGGTAGCTCCTACGAGCAGTACTTC | CASSQTGGSSYEQYF
. | TRBJ2-1 | . | TRBV2 | TGTGCCAGCGGTGGGGGCGAGAGCTCCTACAATGAGCAGTTCTTC | CASGGGESSYNEQFF
once | TRBJ1-4 | TRBD1 | TRBV7-9 | TGTGCCAGCAGCCCCCGGACAGGGTTTGGTGAAAAACTGTTTTTT | CASSPRTGFGEKLFF
. | TRBJ1-2 | TRBD1 | TRBV30 | TGTGCCTGGAGTTTTGGACAGGGGAACGGCTACACCTTC | CAWSFGQGNGYTF
. | TRBJ2-3 | . | TRBV5-5 | TGTGCCAGCAGCTTCCCGGTTGCAGATACGCAGTATTTT | CASSFPVADTQYF
. | TRBJ2-1 | TRBD2 | TRBV18 | TGTGCCAGCTCACCGACGGGGTCTAGCGGGAGAATTGAGCAGTTCTTC | CASSPTGSSGRIEQFF